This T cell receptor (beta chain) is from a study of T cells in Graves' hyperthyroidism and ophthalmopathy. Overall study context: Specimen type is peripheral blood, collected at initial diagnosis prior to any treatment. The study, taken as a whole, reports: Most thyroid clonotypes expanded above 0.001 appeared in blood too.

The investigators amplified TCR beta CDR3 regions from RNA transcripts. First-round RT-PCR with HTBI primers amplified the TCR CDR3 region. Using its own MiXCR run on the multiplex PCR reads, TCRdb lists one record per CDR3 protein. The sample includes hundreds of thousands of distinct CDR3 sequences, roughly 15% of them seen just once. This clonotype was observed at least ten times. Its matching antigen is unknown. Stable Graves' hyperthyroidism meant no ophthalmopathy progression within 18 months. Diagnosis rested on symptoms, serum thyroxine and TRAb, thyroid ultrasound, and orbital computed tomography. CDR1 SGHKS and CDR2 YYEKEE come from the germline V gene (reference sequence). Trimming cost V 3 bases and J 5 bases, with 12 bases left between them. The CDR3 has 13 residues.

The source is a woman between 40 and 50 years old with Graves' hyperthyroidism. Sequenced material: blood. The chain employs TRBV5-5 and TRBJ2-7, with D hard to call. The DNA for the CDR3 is TGTGCCAGCAGCTCGGACCCGAAGGACGAGCAGTACTTC. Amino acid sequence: CASSSDPKDEQYF.